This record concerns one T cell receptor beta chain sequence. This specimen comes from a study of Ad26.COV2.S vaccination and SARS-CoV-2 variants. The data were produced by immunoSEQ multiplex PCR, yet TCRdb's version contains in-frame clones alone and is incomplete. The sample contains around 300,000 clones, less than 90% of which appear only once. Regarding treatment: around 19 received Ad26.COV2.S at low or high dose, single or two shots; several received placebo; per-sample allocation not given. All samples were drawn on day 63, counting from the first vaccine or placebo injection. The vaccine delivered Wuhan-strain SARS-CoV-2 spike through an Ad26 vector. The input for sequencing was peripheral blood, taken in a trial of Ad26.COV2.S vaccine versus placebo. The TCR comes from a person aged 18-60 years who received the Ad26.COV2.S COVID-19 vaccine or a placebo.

CDR3 coding DNA: TGTGCCAGTAGTATAGATCGTGCCAGCTACGAGCAGTACTTC. This codes for CASSIDRASYEQYF. The V call is TRBV19, the J call TRBJ2-7; no reliable D call. Germline CDR1 and CDR2: LNHDA and SQIVND (reference sequence). The length of the CDR3 is 14 residues. The germline V and J ends were trimmed by 0 bases and 3 bases, with 9 bases remaining between them.